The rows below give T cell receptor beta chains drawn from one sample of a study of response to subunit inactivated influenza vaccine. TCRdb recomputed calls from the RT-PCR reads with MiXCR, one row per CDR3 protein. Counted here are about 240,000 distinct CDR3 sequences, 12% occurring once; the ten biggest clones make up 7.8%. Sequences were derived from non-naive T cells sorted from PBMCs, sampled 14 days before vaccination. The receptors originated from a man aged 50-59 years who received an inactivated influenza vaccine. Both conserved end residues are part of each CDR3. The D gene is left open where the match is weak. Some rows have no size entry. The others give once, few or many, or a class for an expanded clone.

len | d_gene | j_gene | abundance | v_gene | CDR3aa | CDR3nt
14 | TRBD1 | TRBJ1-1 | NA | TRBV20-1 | CSAGTTGANTEAFF | TGCAGTGCTGGAACGACAGGGGCGAACACTGAAGCTTTCTTT
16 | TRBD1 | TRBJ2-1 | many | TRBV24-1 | CATSDLHRGGYNEQFF | TGTGCCACCAGTGATTTGCACAGGGGTGGGTACAATGAGCAGTTCTTC
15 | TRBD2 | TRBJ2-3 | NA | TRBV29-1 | CSVGTGLARTDTQYF | TGCAGCGTGGGCACGGGACTAGCGAGGACAGATACGCAGTATTTT
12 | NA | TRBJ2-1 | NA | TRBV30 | CAWSRSANEQFF | TGTGCCTGGAGTCGATCTGCCAATGAGCAGTTCTTC
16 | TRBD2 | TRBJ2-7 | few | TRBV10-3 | CAISEPGASGSYEQYF | TGTGCCATCAGTGAGCCCGGAGCTAGCGGTTCCTACGAGCAGTACTTC
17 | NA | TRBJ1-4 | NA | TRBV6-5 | CASSYVPDLVPGEKLFF | TGTGCCAGCAGTTACGTTCCGGATCTCGTTCCAGGTGAAAAACTGTTTTTT
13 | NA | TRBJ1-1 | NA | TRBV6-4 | CASKDFEGAEAFF | TGTGCCAGCAAGGACTTCGAGGGCGCTGAAGCTTTCTTT
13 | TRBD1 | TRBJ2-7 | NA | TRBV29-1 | CSVPGTAPYEQYF | TGCAGCGTCCCCGGGACAGCACCCTACGAGCAGTACTTC
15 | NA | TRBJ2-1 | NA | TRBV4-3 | CASSQDRDSVSEQFF | TGCGCCAGCAGCCAAGATCGGGATAGCGTGAGTGAGCAGTTCTTC
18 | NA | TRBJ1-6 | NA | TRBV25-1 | CASSELGWGPGNNSPLHF | TGTGCCAGCAGTGAATTGGGGTGGGGACCTGGTAATAATTCACCCCTCCACTTT
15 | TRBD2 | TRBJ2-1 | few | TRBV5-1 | CASSRGVLAGNEQFF | TGCGCCAGCAGCCGGGGGGTGCTAGCCGGCAATGAGCAGTTCTTC
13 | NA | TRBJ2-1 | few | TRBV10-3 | CAISESGPLIQFF | TGTGCCATCAGTGAGTCAGGACCTTTGATACAGTTCTTC
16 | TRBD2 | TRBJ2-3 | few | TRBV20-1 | CSANALGLASTDTQYF | TGCAGTGCCAATGCACTCGGACTAGCGAGCACAGATACGCAGTATTTT
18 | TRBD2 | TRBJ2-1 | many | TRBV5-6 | CASSLLGGGAVSYNEQFF | TGTGCCAGCAGCTTGCTTGGCGGGGGGGCCGTATCCTACAATGAGCAGTTCTTC
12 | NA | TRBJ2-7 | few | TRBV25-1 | CASMGRSYEQYF | TGTGCCAGCATGGGACGCTCCTACGAGCAGTACTTC
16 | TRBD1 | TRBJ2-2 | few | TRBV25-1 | CASRDQQGVLTGELFF | TGTGCCAGCAGGGACCAACAGGGGGTATTGACCGGGGAGCTGTTTTTT
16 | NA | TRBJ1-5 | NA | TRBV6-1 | CASSGSGGGRNQPQHF | TGTGCCAGCAGTGGTTCCGGGGGCGGCCGCAATCAGCCCCAGCATTTT
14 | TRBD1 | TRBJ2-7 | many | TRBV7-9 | CASSSDRGSDEQYF | TGTGCCAGCAGCTCGGACAGGGGGAGCGACGAGCAGTACTTC
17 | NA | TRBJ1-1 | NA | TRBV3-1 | CASSQDSIGQLNTEAFF | TGTGCCAGCAGCCAAGATTCCATCGGACAGCTGAACACTGAAGCTTTCTTT
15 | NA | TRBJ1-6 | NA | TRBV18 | CASSPGEDYNSPLHF | TGTGCCAGCTCACCAGGGGAGGACTATAATTCACCCCTCCACTTT
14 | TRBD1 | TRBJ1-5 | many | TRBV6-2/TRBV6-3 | CASRRTGDNQPQHF | TGTGCCAGCAGAAGGACAGGGGACAATCAGCCCCAGCATTTT
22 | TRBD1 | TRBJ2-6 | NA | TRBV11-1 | CASSLAGIVPGQIVSGANVLTF | TGTGCCAGCAGCTTAGCCGGGATTGTACCGGGACAGATTGTATCTGGGGCCAACGTCCTGACTTTC
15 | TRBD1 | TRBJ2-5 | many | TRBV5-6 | CASSLLSGGVETQYF | TGTGCCAGCAGCTTGTTGTCAGGGGGAGTTGAGACCCAGTACTTC
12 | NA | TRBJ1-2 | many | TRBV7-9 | CASSRGSGGYTF | TGTGCCAGCTCCCGGGGATCTGGAGGCTACACCTTC
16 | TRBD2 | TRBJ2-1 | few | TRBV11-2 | CASSFISGSWSGEQFF | TGTGCCAGCAGCTTCATTAGCGGGAGTTGGTCGGGTGAGCAGTTCTTC
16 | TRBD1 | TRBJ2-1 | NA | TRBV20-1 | CSAPDRGGVSYNEQFF | TGCAGTGCTCCTGACAGGGGGGGTGTTTCCTACAATGAGCAGTTCTTC
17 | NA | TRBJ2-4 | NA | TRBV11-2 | CASSLEGHILAKNIQYF | TGTGCCAGCAGCTTAGAGGGACACATCCTAGCCAAAAACATTCAGTACTTC